The TCR beta chain under discussion was sequenced for a study of shared clonotypes between healthy human individuals. Study overall: Per donor, CD8 memory used one plate, CD8 naive used two, CD4 memory used three and CD4 naive used three.

V dropped 2 bases and J dropped 0 bases, with 11 bases sitting between them. CDR3 length equals 15 residues. Germline-derived CDR1 and CDR2 are GTSNPN and SVGIG (reference sequence). Replicate PCRs from sorted subsets contained roughly 200 ng DNA, which is roughly 30,000 T cell genomes. Measured with immunoSEQ multiplex PCR; TCRdb has only the in-frame clones, and not every one. The sample records around 980,000 clones, approximately 80% being singletons. This clone was counted a few times. Its cognate antigen is unknown. A CD45RA+ naive subset and a CD45RA-negative memory subset were split from CD4+ cells. Study-level results: Non-shared clonotypes had lower generation probabilities than those shared by all four donors.

The chain carries TRBV30 and TRBJ1-3; D remains unclear. Sequencing used memory CD4+ T cells from PBMCs. Subset here: CD45RA-negative fraction. The receptor was derived from a man aged 18 to 30 in good health. Some clones in this sample may be carry-over from other donors' samples. CDR3 loop: CAWSRVGVSGNTIYF. The CDR3 DNA reads as TGTGCCTGGAGTCGCGTGGGAGTCTCTGGAAACACCATATATTTT.